Detailed here is one T cell receptor beta chain. The target antigen is unknown. The sample belongs to a study of T-cell reconstitution after alpha-beta-depleted transplantation in children. Study findings and constraints: The high TCRbeta diversity at day 60 in some patients came from surviving recipient T cells and thymic progenitors.

Per the germline V gene, CDR1 is MGHRA and CDR2 is YSYEKL. Trimming took 1 base from V and 3 from J, leaving 9 bases between them. This CDR3 contains 14 residues. For TCRbeta, the library was prepared with unique molecular identifiers. MiXCR, run by TCRdb on the PCR reads, gives a single entry per CDR3 protein. The table lists 440,000 or so distinct CDR3 sequences, roughly 44% of them singletons. The chain links TRBV4-1 to TRBJ1-1; D unclear. Sequences were derived from PBMCs, sampled before TCRalphabeta/CD19-depleted stem cell transplant. The TCR comes from a girl between 2 and 10 years old with aplastic anemia, due to receive a stem cell transplant. The CDR3 DNA is TGCGCCAGCAGCCAAGCAATTGGGTACACTGAAGCTTTCTTT. As protein: CASSQAIGYTEAFF.